This TCR beta chain was recorded in a study of response to subunit inactivated influenza vaccine. Study findings and constraints: Each seasonal flu vaccination may recruit only limited new T cells, authors suggested.

The CDR3 has 16 residues. Germline assignment: CDR1 LGHDT and CDR2 YNNKEL (reference sequence). V trimming: 1 base; J trimming: 4 bases; junction bases outside the gene matches: 6. At least ten counts were recorded for this clonotype. Its target is not known. TCRdb called the RT-PCR reads again in MiXCR, with one record for every CDR3 protein. The data hold about 520,000 distinct CDR3 sequences, with approximately 7.7% observed a single time. This chain connects TRBV3-1 to TRBJ1-5; 8 bases line up with TRBD1. The TCR originated in a man aged 50-75 years who received an inactivated influenza vaccine. The material sequenced was PBMCs from blood, taken 23 months after vaccination. CDR3 sequence (DNA): TGTGCCAGCAGCCAAGGGGTTACAGGGGGAAATCAGCCCCAGCATTTT. Translation: CASSQGVTGGNQPQHF.